This T cell receptor beta chain was documented in a study of blood T cell repertoires in COVID-19. At the level of the study: Spain, Italy and the United States supplied samples that represented acute and convalescent COVID-19. In each case, the material was cDNA or gDNA derived from T cells, B-cell-depleted T cells, or PBMCs.

This CDR3 is 15 amino acids long. J gave up 5 bases and V 4 bases, and 6 bases lay outside the gene matches. Germline V lookup: CDR1 PRHDT, CDR2 FYEKMQ (reference sequence). In the original analysis: Estimation of nucleated cell counts relied on the amplification of reference gene primers. Produced via immunoSEQ multiplex PCR; TCRdb's table is partial and in-frame only. V, J and clone size are those of that table, while D and trimming were read from the DNA. The top ten hold less than 0.75% of the sample, which has more than 400,000 clones, less than 95% seen once. The TCR originated in a man between 18 and 29 years old who had recovered from COVID-19. The specimen sequenced was PBMCs or T cells enriched from blood (not recorded which). The V gene is TRBV13, the J gene TRBJ2-7; 12 positions agree with TRBD2. CDR3 sequence (DNA): TGTGCCAGCAGCTCAGGACTAGCGGGGATTCACGAGCAGTACTTC. Protein sequence: CASSSGLAGIHEQYF.